The 26 T cell receptor beta chains reported below all come from one sample, sequenced in a study of shared clonotypes between healthy human individuals. Data came from immunoSEQ multiplex PCR; TCRdb stores just in-frame clones and leaves some out. The data show 2.3 million or so clones, with approximately 93% seen just once and about 0.39% held by the top ten. Material for sequencing was naive CD4+ T cells from PBMCs. The subset: CD45RA+ positively selected. These receptors were obtained from a man between 18 and 35 years old in good health. Some clones in this sample may be carry-over from other donors' samples.

J is TRBJ2-1 and V is TRBV6-5, with D unresolved. Trimming took off 6 bases at V and 2 bases at J, with 11 bases between the two ends. Germline lookup yields CDR1 MNHEY and CDR2 SVGAGI. This CDR3 region has 14 residues. CDR3: CASRRTGTYNEQFF. The CDR3 nucleotides are TGTGCCAGCAGACGGACCGGTACCTACAATGAGCAGTTCTTC.

The chain couples TRBV30 to TRBJ2-7; no firm D call. CDR3 length: 13 amino acids. V gave up 0 bases and J gave up 4 bases, with 10 bases separating them. In germline, CDR1 is GTSNPN, CDR2 SVGIG (reference sequence). CDR3 sequence reads: CAWSVRLPYEQYF. CDR3 sequence (DNA): TGTGCCTGGAGTGTACGACTCCCGTACGAGCAGTACTTC. The whole variable domain, filled in from reference TRBV30 and TRBJ2-7, reads SQTIHQWPATLVQPVGSPLSLECTVEGTSNPNLYWYRQAAGRGLQLLFYSVGIGQISSEVPQNLSASRPQDRQFILSSKKLLLSDSGFYLCAWSVRLPYEQYFGPGTRLTVT.

This clone was seen a single time. V gene TRBV30 combines with J gene TRBJ2-1; D is uncertain. The V gene lost 4 bases and the J gene lost 0 bases, with 10 bases spanning the gap. Germline V gene sequence: CDR1 GTSNPN, CDR2 SVGIG (reference sequence). CDR3 length: 14 amino acids. In nucleotides, the CDR3 is TGTGCCTGGACCCTCCCGAGCTCCTACAATGAGCAGTTCTTC. The encoded protein is CAWTLPSSYNEQFF.

The genes are TRBV7-2 and TRBJ1-1; the D gene is possibly TRBD1 (5 bases). V was pared by 6 bases and J by 8 bases, with 16 bases between. CDR3 length: 13 residues. Germline assignment: CDR1 SGHTA and CDR2 FQGNSA. Here the CDR3 reads CASRPGTPREAFF. CDR3 nucleotide sequence: TGTGCCAGCAGACCCGGGACGCCGCGGGAAGCTTTCTTT.

This chain links TRBV6-6 with TRBJ2-5; 12 bases are shared with TRBD2. V shed 6 bases and J 4 bases; nucleotides not matched to a gene: 9. The CDR3 is made up of 16 amino acids. Per germline, CDR1 MNHNY and CDR2 SVGAGI (reference sequence). The chain's CDR3 is CASRSRLAGEIETQYF. In nucleotides, the CDR3 is TGTGCCAGCAGATCAAGACTAGCGGGAGAGATAGAGACCCAGTACTTC.

The rearrangement links TRBV28 to TRBJ2-7; 10 bases line up with TRBD2. The V gene end was trimmed by 6 bases and the J gene end by 4 bases; junction bases not matched to a gene: 6. Looked up from germline, CDR1 is MDHEN and CDR2 is SYDVKM. The CDR3 extends over 14 amino acids. CDR3 protein: CASSLTSGLYEQYF. The CDR3 DNA reads as TGTGCCAGCAGCTTGACTAGCGGGCTTTACGAGCAGTACTTC.

This sequence joins TRBV7-9 and TRBJ2-3; D may match TRBD1 or TRBD2 (6 bases each). Trimming removed 5 bases at V and 0 bases at J, with 15 bases between. The CDR3 contains 16 residues. Germline V gives CDR1 SEHNR, CDR2 FQNEAQ (reference sequence). The CDR3 coding sequence is TGTGCCAGCAGCACGACCGGGGGCGGGAGCACAGATACGCAGTATTTT. Amino acid sequence: CASSTTGGGSTDTQYF.

The chain carries TRBV28 and TRBJ1-2; a weak D match, TRBD1 (6 bases). The CDR3 is made up of 16 amino acids. V lost 2 bases to trimming and J lost 5 bases, with 18 bases between them. The germline V gene has CDR1 MDHEN and CDR2 SYDVKM. In DNA, the CDR3 is TGTGCCAGCAGTTTACTACAGGGCCCAAACTCTTATGGCTACACCTTC. Encoded protein: CASSLLQGPNSYGYTF.

The genes are TRBV5-1 and TRBJ2-6; D possibly corresponds to TRBD1 (6 bases). This CDR3 is 15 amino acids long. Looked up from germline, CDR1 is SGHRS and CDR2 is YFSETQ. The V and J ends lost 0 bases and 3 bases respectively, with 7 bases between them. The chain's CDR3 is CASSLARGGANVLTF. Here the CDR3 DNA reads TGCGCCAGCAGCTTGGCCAGGGGTGGGGCCAACGTCCTGACTTTC.

This clone came up once. V and J are TRBV5-5 and TRBJ2-7; the match to TRBD2 covers 8 bases. The CDR3 sequence is 15 residues long. Trimming removed 3 bases from V and 6 bases from J; junction bases left unmatched: 11. Germline CDR1 is SGHKS and CDR2 is YYEKEE (reference sequence). CDR3 region: CASSYSGIVWGEQYF. DNA of the CDR3: TGTGCCAGCAGCTATAGCGGGATCGTCTGGGGCGAGCAGTACTTC. Full variable domain (rest looked up from reference TRBV5-5 and TRBJ2-7): DAGVTQSPTHLIKTRGQQVTLRCSPISGHKSVSWYQQVLGQGPQFIFQYYEKEERGRGNFPDRFSARQFPNYSSELNVNALLLGDSALYLCASSYSGIVWGEQYFGPGTRLTVT.

The chain couples TRBV4-2 to TRBJ2-3, with TRBD2 matching over 8 bases. Germline assignment: CDR1 LGHNA and CDR2 YNFKEQ. The CDR3 spans 16 residues. The ends lost 5 bases at V and 2 bases at J; junction bases unmatched: 9. CDR3 sequence reads: CASSVQRERYTDTQYF. The CDR3 DNA is TGTGCCAGCAGCGTACAGCGGGAGAGATACACAGATACGCAGTATTTT.

This sequence joins TRBV19 and TRBJ1-5; D unresolved. CDR1 is LNHDA, CDR2 SQIVND, per germline (reference sequence). This CDR3 is built from 16 residues. Between the trimmed V and J ends, which lost 1 base and 3 bases, there was a span of 13 bases. CDR3 bases: TGTGCCAGTAGTATAGGGGCGGGGAGAAACAATCAGCCCCAGCATTTT. Its translation is CASSIGAGRNNQPQHF.

This chain joins TRBV21-1 and TRBJ1-1; the table assigns TRBD1, which was not confirmed against the DNA. TRBV21-1 is classified as a pseudogene. This CDR3 contains 15 residues. The CDR3 DNA sequence: TGTGCCAGCAGCAAACCGGGACAGGGGGCGACTGAAGCTTTCTTT. It translates to CASSKPGQGATEAFF.

The CDR3 DNA sequence: TGTGCCTGGACTCCGGGACAGGGTTACGAGCAGTACTTC. Amino acids: CAWTPGQGYEQYF. This sequence joins TRBV30 and TRBJ2-7, with TRBD1 matching over 9 bases. Germline V CDR1 and CDR2: GTSNPN, SVGIG (reference sequence). V trimming: 4 bases; J trimming: 4 bases; junction bases outside the gene matches: 5. The CDR3 contains 13 residues.

The rearrangement joins TRBV5-4 to TRBJ1-1; D is possibly TRBD1 (6 bases). The CDR3 consists of 15 residues. The germline V gene encodes CDR1 SGHNT and CDR2 YYREEE (reference sequence). Trimming stripped 4 bases from V and 1 base from J, with 14 bases between. The CDR3 DNA is TGTGCCAGCAGCGACGGCGGGACACCGAACACTGAAGCTTTCTTT. This encodes CASSDGGTPNTEAFF.

The chain combines TRBV11-2 with TRBJ2-1; a possible D gene is TRBD1 (5 bases). Trimming took 3 bases from V and 1 from J, leaving 16 bases between them. CDR1 is SGHAT and CDR2 is FQNNGV in the germline V gene. This CDR3 has 17 amino acids. The CDR3 DNA reads as TGTGCCAGCAGCTTTGCCCAGGGAATAATGTCCTACAATGAGCAGTTCTTC. This sequence encodes CASSFAQGIMSYNEQFF.

This chain links TRBV19 with TRBJ1-1, with TRBD1 matching over 9 bases. V lost 4 bases to trimming and J lost 0 bases; unmatched junction nucleotides: 3. The germline CDR1 and CDR2 sequences are LNHDA and SQIVND (reference sequence). The CDR3 loop spans 15 amino acids. The CDR3 DNA follows: TGTGCCAGTAGTACCGGACAGGGGATGAACACTGAAGCTTTCTTT. Protein product: CASSTGQGMNTEAFF.

The chain employs TRBV7-2 and TRBJ2-2; TRBD2 matches at 13 bases. Germline trimming cut 7 bases from V and 8 bases from J; bases unmatched to any gene: 13. The CDR3 loop spans 17 amino acids. Germline-derived CDR1 and CDR2 are SGHTA and FQGNSA. The DNA of the CDR3 is TGTGCCAGCAACATAGGGGCGGGACTAGCGGGGATAGGGGAGCTGTTTTTT. This encodes CASNIGAGLAGIGELFF.

Regarding this clone: At one of its ends the junction is not consistent with the germline gene, which may arise from a read error. This rearrangement joins TRBV7-2 to TRBJ1-1; D is undetermined. In germline, CDR1 is SGHTA, CDR2 FQGNSA. CDR3 size: 13 residues. CDR3 sequence: CASSTRGDTEAFF. The DNA for the CDR3 is TGTGCCAGCAGCACCCGGGGAGACACCGAAGCTTTCTTT.

The genes are TRBV9 and TRBJ2-2; TRBD2 matches 10 bases. Germline V CDR1 and CDR2: SGDLS, YYNGEE. This CDR3 contains 17 residues. V lost 2 bases and J lost 3; bases outside the gene matches: 7. CDR3 sequence (DNA): TGTGCCAGCAGCGTCTCTAGCGGGAGAGCGTACACCGGGGAGCTGTTTTTT. Translated: CASSVSSGRAYTGELFF.

CDR3 protein: CASSYHGISQQGQFF. The CDR3 coding sequence is TGTGCCAGCAGTTACCACGGGATCTCCCAACAGGGGCAGTTCTTC. The V gene is TRBV6-5, the J gene TRBJ2-1; possibly TRBD1 for D (6 bases). V was pared by 2 bases and J by 12 bases, with 20 bases between. The CDR3 runs 15 residues. Germline V gene data show CDR1 as MNHEY and CDR2 as SVGAGI.

The CDR3 DNA follows: TGCAGCGTTGCCACCGGGACAGGGTCGGAGACCCAGTACTTC. This translates into CSVATGTGSETQYF. The gene calls are TRBV29-1 and TRBJ2-5; 9 bases line up with TRBD1. Germline CDR1 reads SQVTM; CDR2 reads ANQGSEA. V was clipped by 4 bases and J by 5 bases; unmatched bases: 8. CDR3 length: 14 residues.

The rearrangement links TRBV19 to TRBJ2-1, with D possibly TRBD1 on 6 matching bases. CDR3 length: 15 amino acids. Trimming cost V 3 bases and J 4 bases, with 13 bases left between them. The germline gives CDR1 LNHDA, CDR2 SQIVND (reference sequence). The CDR3 DNA sequence: TGTGCCAGTAGTATTAGACAGGAGCCATACAATGAGCAGTTCTTC. It is translated as CASSIRQEPYNEQFF.

This rearrangement joins TRBV7-4 to TRBJ1-1, with 8 bases that match TRBD1. V lost 5 bases, J lost 3 bases, and 8 bases stayed unmatched. The V gene's germline CDR1 is SGHVT and CDR2 SQSDAQ. The CDR3 runs 15 residues. CDR3 sequence: CASSLTGANDTEAFF. CDR3 bases: TGTGCCAGCAGCCTGACAGGGGCCAACGACACTGAAGCTTTCTTT.

The J gene is TRBJ1-2, the V gene TRBV7-9, with 12 bases matching TRBD1. CDR1 is SEHNR and CDR2 is FQNEAQ in the germline V gene (reference sequence). The CDR3 spans 16 residues. The junction had 8 bases not matched to a gene; V was cut back by 5 bases and J by 4 bases. The chain's CDR3 is CASSLRDRGRRYGYTF. For the CDR3, the DNA is TGTGCCAGCAGCCTCCGGGACAGGGGGCGACGCTATGGCTACACCTTC.

This clone was detected only a few times. V usage is TRBV5-4 and J usage is TRBJ1-5; D remains ambiguous. With 0 bases removed from V and 3 bases from J, the gap between germline ends came to 10 bases. The length of the CDR3 is 15 residues. Per germline, CDR1 SGHNT and CDR2 YYREEE (reference sequence). The CDR3 nucleotides are TGTGCCAGCAGCTTGGCTGGGCAGTCCAATCAGCCCCAGCATTTT. It translates to CASSLAGQSNQPQHF. Full variable domain (rest looked up from reference TRBV5-4 and TRBJ1-5): ETGVTQSPTHLIKTRGQQVTLRCSSQSGHNTVSWYQQALGQGPQFIFQYYREEENGRGNFPPRFSGLQFPNYSSELNVNALELDDSALYLCASSLAGQSNQPQHFGDGTRLSIL.